The present TCR beta chain was sequenced within a study of blood T cell repertoires in COVID-19. Across the whole study: Acute and convalescent COVID-19 specimens originated in the United States, Italy and Spain. T cells, B-cell-depleted T cells, or PBMCs supplied cDNA or gDNA.

In this sample, this clone turned up once. Study processing details: Amplification of reference gene primers was used by the study to estimate nucleated cell counts. The protocol was immunoSEQ multiplex PCR, while the TCRdb copy is restricted to in-frame clones and leaves out a portion. The DNA gave D and trimming, while V, J and clone size come from that table. The sample contains 400,000 to 550,000 clones, roughly 91% of which appear only once. Germline CDR1 reads KGHSH; CDR2 reads LQKENI. Trimming at V came to 6 bases and at J to 4 bases, leaving 8 bases not matched to a gene. This CDR3 has 16 amino acids.

This clonotype originated in a woman aged 30 to 39 with acute or convalescent COVID-19. The gene calls are TRBV18 and TRBJ2-2; 10 positions agree with TRBD1. Sequencing input: peripheral blood. CDR3 sequence: CASSAGTGVGTGELFF. CDR3 DNA: TGTGCCAGCTCGGCCGGGACAGGGGTCGGCACCGGGGAGCTGTTTTTT.